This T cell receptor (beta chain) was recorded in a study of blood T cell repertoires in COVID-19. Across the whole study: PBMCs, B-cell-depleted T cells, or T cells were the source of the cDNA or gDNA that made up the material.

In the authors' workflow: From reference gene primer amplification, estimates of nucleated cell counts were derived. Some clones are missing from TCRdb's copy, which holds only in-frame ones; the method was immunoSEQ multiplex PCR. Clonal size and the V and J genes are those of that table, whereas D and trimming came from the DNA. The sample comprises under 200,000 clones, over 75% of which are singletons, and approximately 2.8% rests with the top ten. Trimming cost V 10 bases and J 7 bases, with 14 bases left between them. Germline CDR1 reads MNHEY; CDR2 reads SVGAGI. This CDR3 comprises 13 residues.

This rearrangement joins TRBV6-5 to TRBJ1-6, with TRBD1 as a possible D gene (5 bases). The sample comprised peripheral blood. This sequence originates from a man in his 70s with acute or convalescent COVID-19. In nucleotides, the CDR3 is TGTGCCACCGAGGGACTCAACAATTCACCCCTCCACTTT. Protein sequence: CATEGLNNSPLHF.